A single sample gave rise to the 32 T cell receptor beta chains below, sequenced in a study of Graves' ophthalmopathy and Graves' hyperthyroidism (dated by TCRdb to 2016 to 2018). TCRdb names Illumina HiSeq 2000 as the instrument used. TCR beta CDR3 regions were amplified from RNA transcripts for repertoire sequencing. HTBI primers and the Qiagen OneStep RT-PCR kit were used in a first-round RT-PCR, which was followed by a second-round multiplex PCR, size selection and purification. TCRdb reworked the public reads: Q25 trimming with fastp, MiXCR clone assembly, productive beta chains retained. CDR3 protein duplicates are merged, each entry listing the most common genes and DNA. This sample gives more than 300,000 distinct CDR3 sequences in total; approximately 15% of them show up just once. The ten largest clones capture about 7.3% of the sample. The source material was peripheral blood. The receptors stem from a woman aged 18-29 years with stable Graves' hyperthyroidism. Donor details come from another sample of the same person, matched by shared clones.

The chain uses TRBV20-1 and TRBJ1-2; the match to TRBD1 covers 8 bases. V was clipped by 2 bases and J by 8 bases; unmatched bases: 7. Per the germline V gene, CDR1 is DFQATT and CDR2 is SNEGSKA (reference sequence). The CDR3 loop spans 13 amino acids. The CDR3 coding sequence is TGCAGTGCTAGACTTGCAGGGGGCGCGGGCTACACCTTC. It encodes CSARLAGGAGYTF.

This clonotype was counted ten times or more. The rearrangement links TRBV5-1 to TRBJ2-5; D ambiguous. The V end was cut by 4 bases, the J end by 3 bases, with 10 bases between. The CDR3 loop spans 13 amino acids. Germline assignment: CDR1 SGHRS and CDR2 YFSETQ. This CDR3 is CASSRRSEETQYF. CDR3 DNA sequence: TGCGCCAGCAGCCGGAGATCAGAAGAGACCCAGTACTTC.

This clonotype was counted between two and nine times. Without the conserved terminal phenylalanine or tryptophan, this CDR3 likely stems from a read error. The rearrangement uses TRBV6-1 and TRBJ2-5, with TRBD2 as a possible D gene (5 bases). The V end was cut by 6 bases, the J end by 9 bases, with 20 bases between. The CDR3 covers 14 residues. Germline lookup yields CDR1 MNHNS and CDR2 SASEGT. CDR3 sequence (DNA): TGTGCCAGCAGGTTGGCGGGTACAGTGGAGTCCCAGTACTAC. Translated, it gives CASRLAGTVESQYY.

This clonotype has at least ten counts. This chain joins TRBV6-4 and TRBJ1-6; no reliable D call. This CDR3 is built from 13 residues. The V gene lost 0 bases and the J gene lost 3 bases, with 0 bases spanning the gap. Germline CDR1 and CDR2: MRHNA and SNTAGT. CDR3 region: CASSDSYNSPLHF. CDR3 bases: TGTGCCAGCAGTGACTCCTATAATTCACCCCTCCACTTT.

This clonotype was recorded at least ten times. The chain joins TRBV28 to TRBJ2-5, with D possibly matching TRBD2 (5 bases). Between the trimmed V and J ends, which lost 3 bases and 2 bases, there was a span of 10 bases. Germline lookup yields CDR1 MDHEN and CDR2 SYDVKM. The CDR3 spans 14 residues. This CDR3 is CASSFLGEQETQYF. The CDR3 nucleotides are TGTGCCAGCAGTTTTCTCGGGGAACAAGAGACCCAGTACTTC.

This clonotype was counted once. Just one base apart from a much larger clone, this may be a read error. This chain uses TRBV7-9 with TRBJ1-1; tentative D call: TRBD1 (5 bases). Germline CDR1 and CDR2: SEHNR and FQNEAQ (reference sequence). The CDR3 runs to 12 residues. Here the CDR3 reads CASRAEGTEACF. CDR3 coding DNA: TGTGCCAGCAGGGCAGAGGGGACTGAAGCTTGCTTT.

This clonotype was observed a handful of times. J is TRBJ2-5 and V is TRBV2, with a tentative D call TRBD1 (5 bases). The CDR3 length is 17 residues. Looked up from germline, CDR1 is SNHLY and CDR2 is FYNNEI. The V end lost 0 bases, the J end lost 4 bases, and 18 bases lay between the germline ends. The CDR3 coding sequence is TGTGCCAGCAGTGAAGCAGGGGTCGACCCGATGGGAGAGACCCAGTACTTC. Residues: CASSEAGVDPMGETQYF.

This clonotype was seen ten or more times. V usage is TRBV6-1 and J usage is TRBJ2-7, with TRBD1 identical over 8 bases. V was pared by 6 bases and J by 2 bases, with 6 bases of the junction left unmatched. Germline V gene data show CDR1 as MNHNS and CDR2 as SASEGT. This CDR3 spans 14 amino acids. As DNA, the CDR3 is TGTGCCAGCAGAGACGGACAGGGTACCTACGAGCAGTACTTC. Translation gives CASRDGQGTYEQYF.

This clonotype has ten or more counts. J is TRBJ1-5 and V is TRBV5-5; unclear D gene. Germline V gene lookup returns CDR1 SGHKS and CDR2 YYEKEE (reference sequence). This CDR3 has 15 amino acids. Trimming took off 4 bases at V and 4 bases at J, with 15 bases between the two ends. The CDR3 DNA follows: TGTGCCAGCAGCACCACGCCGGGGAAAAATCAGCCCCAGCATTTT. The encoded protein is CASSTTPGKNQPQHF.

This clonotype was seen a handful of times. The CDR3 DNA follows: TGTGCCAGCAGCTCCCCCGGGACAGGGGGCGCTGGTGGCTACACCTTC. Amino acids: CASSSPGTGGAGGYTF. The chain couples TRBV9 to TRBJ1-2; 12 bases map to TRBD1. The CDR3 length is 16 residues. The V gene's germline CDR1 is SGDLS and CDR2 YYNGEE. Trimming removed 4 bases from V and 7 bases from J; junction bases left unmatched: 11. The full variable domain, its missing parts supplied by reference TRBV9 and TRBJ1-2, is DSGVTQTPKHLITATGQRVTLRCSPRSGDLSVYWYQQSLDQGLQFLIQYYNGEERAKGNILERFSAQQFPDLHSELNLSSLELGDSALYFCASSSPGTGGAGGYTFGSGTRLTVV.

V is TRBV20-1 and J is TRBJ1-1; D call uncertain. The CDR3 is 12 residues long. Trimming took off 6 bases at V and 0 bases at J, with 8 bases between the two ends. Germline CDR1 and CDR2: DFQATT and SNEGSKA (reference sequence). CDR3 in DNA: TGCAGTGCCCCGACAATGAACACTGAAGCTTTCTTT. Its translation is CSAPTMNTEAFF.

This clonotype was picked up many times. The chain is built from TRBV7-2 and TRBJ2-5; TRBD2 might be the D (6 bases). This CDR3 contains 14 residues. Between the trimmed V and J ends, which lost 4 bases and 5 bases, there was a span of 14 bases. Germline lookup yields CDR1 SGHTA and CDR2 FQGNSA. The CDR3 DNA is TGTGCCAGCAGCTCGGGACTCCGCCGGGAGACCCAGTACTTC. Translation gives CASSSGLRRETQYF.

This chain joins TRBV3-1 and TRBJ1-1, with D perhaps TRBD1 (5 bases). This CDR3 region has 13 residues. CDR1 LGHDT and CDR2 YNNKEL come from the germline V gene (reference sequence). Trimming took off 1 base at V and 8 bases at J, with 11 bases between the two ends. The CDR3 coding sequence is TGTGCCAGCAGCCAAGGGGCAGGGTCCGAAGCTTTCTTT. Protein product: CASSQGAGSEAFF.

This clonotype has at least ten counts. The gene calls are TRBV15 and TRBJ2-5; D is unclear. Deletions cut 5 bases from V and 2 bases from J, with 6 bases between. Germline assignment: CDR1 LNHNV and CDR2 YYDKDF (reference sequence). CDR3 length equals 12 residues. The CDR3: CATSLRQETQYF. CDR3 sequence (DNA): TGTGCCACCAGCTTAAGACAAGAGACCCAGTACTTC.

This clonotype turned up a few times. The V gene is TRBV5-8, the J gene TRBJ1-4, with TRBD1 as a possible D gene (5 bases). This CDR3 is 14 amino acids long. CDR1 is SGHTS, CDR2 YDEGEE, per germline. Trimming pared 4 bases from V and 4 bases from J, leaving 11 bases between. For the CDR3, the DNA is TGTGCCAGCAGCCTCGGGGACGTTAATGAAAAACTGTTTTTT. Translated, it gives CASSLGDVNEKLFF. The full variable domain, with the rest looked up from reference TRBV5-8 and TRBJ1-4, is EAGVTQSPTHLIKTRGQQATLRCSPISGHTSVYWYQQALGLGLQFLLWYDEGEERNRGNFPPRFSGRQFPNYSSELNVNALELEDSALYLCASSLGDVNEKLFFGSGTQLSVL.

This sequence joins TRBV28 and TRBJ1-1; D possibly corresponds to TRBD1 (5 bases). This CDR3 contains 14 residues. Trimming cost V 6 bases and J 0 bases, with 11 bases left between them. Per germline, CDR1 MDHEN and CDR2 SYDVKM. CDR3 in amino acids: CASRWGRMNTEAFF. The DNA of the CDR3 is TGTGCCAGCAGGTGGGGCCGCATGAACACTGAAGCTTTCTTT.

This clonotype occurred many times. The chain couples TRBV7-2 to TRBJ1-2, with D perhaps matching TRBD1 (6 bases). V lost 5 bases, J lost 5 bases, and 18 bases lay in between. Germline lookup yields CDR1 SGHTA and CDR2 FQGNSA. CDR3 length: 15 amino acids. CDR3 protein: CASSPWRDKEYGYTF. In DNA form, the CDR3 reads TGTGCCAGCAGCCCCTGGCGGGACAAAGAGTATGGCTACACCTTC. The full variable domain, in which reference TRBV7-2 and TRBJ1-2 provide the parts outside the CDR3, is GAGVSQSPSNKVTEKGKDVELRCDPISGHTALYWYRQSLGQGLEFLIYFQGNSAPDKSGLPSDRFSAERTGGSVSTLTIQRTQQEDSAVYLCASSPWRDKEYGYTFGSGTRLTVV.

This clonotype was seen repeatedly, ten times or more. The rearrangement uses TRBV5-1 and TRBJ1-6; D uncertain. Between the trimmed V and J ends, which lost 0 bases and 8 bases, there was a span of 12 bases. Per the germline V gene, CDR1 is SGHRS and CDR2 is YFSETQ. The CDR3 runs 15 residues. CDR3 sequence: CASSLGAVNDSPLHF. The CDR3 region has the DNA TGCGCCAGCAGCTTGGGGGCTGTGAATGATTCACCCCTCCACTTT.

In its sample, this clonotype was seen a few times. The chain links TRBV4-2 to TRBJ2-7, with TRBD1 identical over 8 bases. The length of the CDR3 is 15 residues. Per the germline V gene, CDR1 is LGHNA and CDR2 is YNFKEQ. The junction had 3 bases not matched to a gene; V was cut back by 0 bases and J by 2 bases. The CDR3 region is CASSQEPGQAYEQYF. DNA for the CDR3: TGTGCCAGCAGCCAAGAACCGGGACAGGCCTACGAGCAGTACTTC.

This clonotype was counted ten times or more. This chain joins TRBV11-1 and TRBJ1-1, with 11 bases aligning to TRBD1. After removal of 3 bases from V and 5 bases from J, the junction contained 17 bases not matched to a gene. The germline CDR1 and CDR2 sequences are SGHAT and FQDESV (reference sequence). The CDR3 contains 19 residues. CDR3 region: CASSFPRGQGARTKTEAFF. The CDR3 region has the DNA TGTGCCAGCAGCTTCCCAAGAGGACAGGGGGCAAGGACGAAAACTGAAGCTTTCTTT.

At least ten counts were recorded for this clonotype. The rearrangement links TRBV6-5 to TRBJ2-2; a weak D match, TRBD1 (6 bases). Trimming took 2 bases from V and 3 from J, leaving 13 bases between them. The CDR3 runs 16 residues. The germline CDR1 and CDR2 sequences are MNHEY and SVGAGI. The chain's CDR3 is CASSYEAGVHTGELFF. The CDR3 DNA is TGTGCCAGCAGTTACGAAGCAGGGGTCCACACCGGGGAGCTGTTTTTT.

There are many counts of this clonotype. The chain uses TRBV6-2 or TRBV6-3 and TRBJ2-7; TRBD2 matches 10 bases. The germline CDR1 and CDR2 sequences are MNHEY and SVGEGT. Trimming removed 5 bases from V and 3 bases from J; junction bases left unmatched: 7. The CDR3 consists of 15 residues. CDR3 DNA sequence: TGTGCCAGCAGTCTACCGGGACTAGCGTACTACGAGCAGTACTTC. This gives the protein CASSLPGLAYYEQYF.

Note on this clonotype: The germline gene is not matched at one end of the junction; a read error may be the cause. This rearrangement joins TRBV18 to TRBJ2-4; the D is unclear. Per the germline V gene, CDR1 is KGHSH and CDR2 is LQKENI. The CDR3 covers 13 residues. This CDR3 is CASSPPNPDIKYF. CDR3 nucleotide sequence: TGTGCCAGCTCACCCCCCAACCCAGACATTAAGTACTTC.

This clonotype has a count of ten or more. The chain has TRBV6-5 and TRBJ1-1, with 12 bases matching TRBD1. The J segment lost 5 bases and the V segment lost 4 bases, leaving 5 bases of the junction unmatched. The CDR3 length is 15 residues. CDR1 and CDR2 from the germline V gene are MNHEY and SVGAGI. Written as DNA, the CDR3 is TGTGCCAGCAGTTGGGACAGGGGGCGAGGGACTGAAGCTTTCTTT. Its protein product is CASSWDRGRGTEAFF.

This clonotype turned up a few times. The chain combines TRBV3-1 with TRBJ1-5; D uncertain. Looked up from germline, CDR1 is LGHDT and CDR2 is YNNKEL (reference sequence). Between the trimmed V and J ends, which lost 1 base and 4 bases, there was a span of 11 bases. CDR3 length equals 15 residues. The CDR3 DNA follows: TGTGCCAGCAGCCAAGGGGGTTCGGTGAATCAGCCCCAGCATTTT. Amino acid sequence: CASSQGGSVNQPQHF.

The chain joins TRBV28 to TRBJ2-7; 8 positions match TRBD1. Losses at the gene ends were 6 bases for V and 3 bases for J; bases not matched to a gene: 10. This CDR3 is 15 amino acids long. Germline loops: CDR1 MDHEN, CDR2 SYDVKM. Here the CDR3 DNA reads TGTGCCAGCAGGGATCAGGGGGCCTTAAACTACGAGCAGTACTTC. Its protein is CASRDQGALNYEQYF.

V usage is TRBV12-3 or TRBV12-4 and J usage is TRBJ2-5, with D perhaps assigned TRBD1 or TRBD2 (5 bases each). This CDR3 comprises 14 residues. V gave up 7 bases and J gave up 5 bases, with 17 bases separating them. CDR3 bases: TGTGCCAGCACCCCCTTCGGGGCAAGGGAGACCCAGTACTTC. The encoded protein is CASTPFGARETQYF.

Points on this clonotype: A much larger clone differs by one base, so this may be a read error. This chain links TRBV7-9 with TRBJ2-5; D uncertain. The CDR3 length is 13 residues. Trimming shortened V by 2 bases and J by 13 bases, and 17 bases separated the two germline ends. Germline CDR1 is SEHNR and CDR2 is FQNEAQ (reference sequence). In DNA, the CDR3 is TGTGCCAGCAGCTTACTCGATGGGATCAACAGGTACTTC. This gives the protein CASSLLDGINRYF. The whole variable domain, remainder taken from reference TRBV7-9 and TRBJ2-5, is DTGVSQNPRHKITKRGQNVTFRCDPISEHNRLYWYRQTLGQGPEFLTYFQNEAQLEKSRLLSDRFSAERPKGSFSTLEIQRTEQGDSAMYLCASSLLDGINRYFGPGTRLLVL.

J is TRBJ1-5 and V is TRBV20-1, with 7 bases lining up with TRBD1. The CDR3 sequence is 16 residues long. CDR1 is DFQATT and CDR2 is SNEGSKA in the germline V gene (reference sequence). The ends lost 0 bases at V and 7 bases at J; junction bases unmatched: 12. The CDR3 spells CSARDVRDRVKQPQHF. The CDR3 bases are TGCAGTGCTAGAGATGTTCGCGACAGGGTGAAACAGCCCCAGCATTTT.

This clonotype appeared many times. The J gene is TRBJ2-7, the V gene TRBV2; 7 nucleotides agree with TRBD1. Per germline, CDR1 SNHLY and CDR2 FYNNEI. The V segment lost 5 bases and the J segment 4 bases; nucleotides outside the gene matches: 11. The CDR3 covers 15 residues. This CDR3 reads CASSPPGQRAYEQYF. CDR3 in DNA: TGTGCCAGCAGTCCACCGGGACAGAGGGCTTACGAGCAGTACTTC.

Ten or more counts support this clonotype. The chain is built from TRBV7-8 and TRBJ1-2; TRBD1 is a possible D gene (5 bases). V shed 1 base and J shed 8 bases, with 17 bases lying between them. The CDR3 sequence is 15 residues long. CDR1 SGHVS and CDR2 FQNEAQ come from the germline V gene. The CDR3 DNA sequence: TGTGCCAGCAGCTTAGTTTCCCAGGGATGGTTCGGCTACACCTTC. Encoded protein: CASSLVSQGWFGYTF.

For this clonotype: A junction boundary mismatches the germline segment, possibly from a read error. The V and J genes are TRBV3-1 and TRBJ2-5, with D perhaps matching TRBD2 (6 bases). CDR1 is LGHDT and CDR2 is YNNKEL in the germline V gene (reference sequence). The CDR3 consists of 13 residues. This CDR3 is CASSGTPQEPQYF. CDR3 sequence (DNA): TGTGCCAGCAGCGGGACTCCCCAAGAGCCCCAGTACTTC.